A single sample gave rise to the 12 T cell receptor beta chains below, sequenced in a study of OX40 agonist ivuxolimab in advanced cancers. Generated by immunoSEQ multiplex PCR, the TCRdb table keeps only in-frame clones and is missing some. Among about 60,000 clones listed, 85% were seen once. This specimen was CD4+ or CD8+ T cells sorted from blood, taken in a trial of the OX40 agonist ivuxolimab. The origin of the receptors is an adult with an advanced solid tumor such as melanoma, head and neck, liver or kidney cancer.

The V and J genes are TRBV2 and TRBJ2-3; D not certain. V lost 2 bases, J lost 6 bases, and 12 bases lay in between. The germline gives CDR1 SNHLY, CDR2 FYNNEI. CDR3 length: 14 residues. The chain's CDR3 is CASSEWNLMDTQYF. CDR3 nucleotides: TGTGCCAGCAGTGAATGGAATCTGATGGATACGCAGTATTTT.

CDR3 region: CASSPKGQGILGETQYF. CDR3 DNA: TGTGCCAGCTCACCAAAAGGACAGGGGATCCTGGGGGAGACCCAGTACTTC. The V gene is TRBV18, the J gene TRBJ2-5, with 9 bases aligning to TRBD1. Unmatched junction bases numbered 12, after V lost 2 bases and J lost 5 bases. The germline CDR1 and CDR2 sequences are KGHSH and LQKENI. This CDR3 contains 17 residues.

This chain links TRBV30 with TRBJ2-3; perhaps TRBD2 as D (5 bases). Germline loops: CDR1 GTSNPN, CDR2 SVGIG (reference sequence). The CDR3 is 13 residues long. The V end lost 5 bases, the J end lost 1 base, and 10 bases lay between the germline ends. CDR3 sequence (DNA): TGTGCCTGGGGACTGGCTGGCACAGATACGCAGTATTTT. This translates into CAWGLAGTDTQYF.

The J gene is TRBJ2-7, the V gene TRBV6-1; D gene uncertain. CDR1 is MNHNS and CDR2 is SASEGT in the germline V gene. CDR3 length: 11 residues. Trimming removed 5 bases at V and 4 bases at J, with 6 bases between. CDR3 nucleotides: TGTGCCAGCAGTTTTCTGTACGAGCAGTACTTC. It specifies CASSFLYEQYF.

This chain connects TRBV6-1 to TRBJ1-5; TRBD1 matches 7 bases. Germline V gene sequence: CDR1 MNHNS, CDR2 SASEGT. This CDR3 region has 14 residues. J gave up 7 bases and V 6 bases, and 9 bases lay outside the gene matches. The CDR3 nucleotides are TGTGCCAGCAGCCCCACAGGGGACGGCCAGCCCCAGCATTTT. Amino acids: CASSPTGDGQPQHF.

This clone was recorded a few times. The V gene is TRBV29-1, the J gene TRBJ2-5; 8 bases are a match to TRBD2. V lost 0 bases to trimming and J lost 4 bases; unmatched junction nucleotides: 10. The germline gives CDR1 SQVTM, CDR2 ANQGSEA. The CDR3 is 16 residues long. Written as DNA, the CDR3 is TGCAGCGTTGAAGATCTGGATAGCGGGATGTCAGAGACCCAGTACTTC. Translation: CSVEDLDSGMSETQYF. The whole variable domain, filled in from reference TRBV29-1 and TRBJ2-5, reads SAVISQKPSRDICQRGTSLTIQCQVDSQVTMMFWYRQQPGQSLTLIATANQGSEATYESGFVIDKFPISRPNLTFSTLTVSNMSPEDSSIYLCSVEDLDSGMSETQYFGPGTRLLVL.

J is TRBJ2-5 and V is TRBV7-3; D ambiguous. CDR1 SGHTA and CDR2 FQGTGA come from the germline V gene. V was clipped by 2 bases and J by 3 bases, with 7 bases between them. The CDR3 spans 13 residues. This CDR3 is CASSLSREETQYF. In DNA, the CDR3 is TGTGCCAGCAGCTTATCTCGGGAAGAGACCCAGTACTTC. Using reference TRBV7-3 and TRBJ2-5 for the parts outside the CDR3, the full variable domain is GAGVSQTPSNKVTEKGKYVELRCDPISGHTALYWYRQSLGQGPEFLIYFQGTGAADDSGLPNDRFFAVRPEGSVSTLKIQRTERGDSAVYLCASSLSREETQYFGPGTRLLVL.

The chain uses TRBV7-3 and TRBJ1-1, with a possible D match to TRBD1 (6 bases). The V gene's germline CDR1 is SGHTA and CDR2 FQGTGA. The CDR3 totals 14 residues. Deletions cut 2 bases from V and 5 bases from J, with 12 bases between. CDR3 in DNA: TGTGCCAGCAGCTTATCAGGGGAGGTTACTGAAGCTTTCTTT. Translation gives CASSLSGEVTEAFF. The full variable domain, with the rest looked up from reference TRBV7-3 and TRBJ1-1, is GAGVSQTPSNKVTEKGKYVELRCDPISGHTALYWYRQSLGQGPEFLIYFQGTGAADDSGLPNDRFFAVRPEGSVSTLKIQRTERGDSAVYLCASSLSGEVTEAFFGQGTRLTVV.

The chain links TRBV4-3 to TRBJ1-5, with no clear D. Germline V gene lookup returns CDR1 LGHNA and CDR2 YSLEER. The CDR3 consists of 15 residues. Trimming cost V 0 bases and J 3 bases, with 9 bases left between them. The CDR3 spells CASSQESGINQPQHF. For the CDR3, the DNA is TGCGCCAGCAGCCAAGAATCGGGAATCAATCAGCCCCAGCATTTT.

The chain is built from TRBV11-3 and TRBJ2-7, with D possibly called TRBD1 or TRBD2 (5 bases each). The CDR3 extends over 15 amino acids. Germline CDR1 SGHNT, CDR2 YENEEA. The germline V and J ends were trimmed by 1 base and 0 bases, with 10 bases remaining between them. This CDR3 reads CASSLGGTASYEQYF. The CDR3 region has the DNA TGTGCCAGCAGCTTAGGGGGGACGGCCTCCTACGAGCAGTACTTC. Combining the CDR3 with reference TRBV11-3 and TRBJ2-7 gives the whole variable domain EAGVVQSPRYKIIEKKQPVAFWCNPISGHNTLYWYLQNLGQGPELLIRYENEEAVDDSQLPKDRFSAERLKGVDSTLKIQPAELGDSAVYLCASSLGGTASYEQYFGPGTRLTVT.

This chain uses TRBV19 with TRBJ1-4; 8 bases align to TRBD1. Germline V gene sequence: CDR1 LNHDA, CDR2 SQIVND (reference sequence). CDR3 length: 15 residues. The V and J ends lost 5 bases and 7 bases, in that order; junction bases with no gene match: 9. In DNA, the CDR3 is TGTGCCAGTAGTTCTCTGACAACAGGGGGTGAAAAACTGTTTTTT. As protein: CASSSLTTGGEKLFF. Based on the CDR3 plus reference TRBV19 and TRBJ1-4, the full variable domain is DGGITQSPKYLFRKEGQNVTLSCEQNLNHDAMYWYRQDPGQGLRLIYYSQIVNDFQKGDIAEGYSVSREKKESFPLTVTSAQKNPTAFYLCASSSLTTGGEKLFFGSGTQLSVL.

This clone was recorded once. The J gene is TRBJ2-2, the V gene TRBV2; no firm D call. The CDR3 has 12 amino acids. Germline loops: CDR1 SNHLY, CDR2 FYNNEI. V lost 11 bases and J lost 3, with 10 bases in between. Here the CDR3 DNA reads TGTGCCGCAAGGTGGTACACCGGGGAGCTGTTTTTT. Protein: CAARWYTGELFF.